This TCR beta chain came from a study of CD8 T cells in Susac syndrome. The authors negatively isolated CD8+ and CD4+ T cells and FACS-enriched TEMRA cells. Random hexamers were used to reverse transcribe an amount of roughly 0.45 to 1 ug RNA. It was immunoSEQ multiplex PCR that amplified TCR beta CDR3 across 54 Vbeta and 13 Jbeta. TCRdb itself ran the immunoSEQ multiplex PCR reads through MiXCR, one entry per CDR3 protein. This sample has 200,000 or so distinct CDR3 sequences, with more than 90% found just once. CDR1 and CDR2 from the germline V gene are SGHNT and YENEEA. This CDR3 contains 15 residues. V gave up 3 bases and J gave up 12 bases, with 21 bases separating them.

The clonotype comes from a human donor with multiple sclerosis. The chain links TRBV11-3 to TRBJ2-1; D perhaps matches TRBD2 (5 bases). The sequencing input was CD4+ T cells from PBMCs. CDR3 residues: CASSLSVGVAKGQFF. The CDR3 DNA reads TGTGCCAGCAGCTTGAGTGTCGGGGTCGCAAAGGGGCAGTTCTTC.